These 7 T cell receptor beta chains were all obtained from the same sample, sequenced in a study of T cell clusters in autoimmune cytopenias. TRB was amplified by touch-down multiplex PCR, primer pools A and B combined. TCRdb reanalyzed the multiplex PCR reads, giving one entry per CDR3 protein sequence and no DNA. This listing includes about 3,000 distinct CDR3 sequences. Each sample's input was 250 to 300 ng genomic DNA, some 40,000 genome equivalents. The sequenced sample was peripheral blood. Source of these receptors: a human donor with an autoimmune cytopenia or autoimmune hepatitis (not recorded which).

This chain uses TRBV20-1 with TRBJ2-1; there is no DNA to check the TCRdb D call of TRBD2. The germline gives CDR1 DFQATT, CDR2 SNEGSKA (reference sequence). This CDR3 has 14 residues. This chain's CDR3 is CSEVAGSSYNEQFF.

This clonotype ranks as medium-sized (0.01 to 0.1%) in terms of frequency. This chain joins TRBV7-9 and TRBJ2-7. This CDR3 spans 12 amino acids. Per the germline V gene, CDR1 is SEHNR and CDR2 is FQNEAQ (reference sequence). CDR3 loop: CASSLGSYEQYF.

The V call is TRBV5-1, the J call TRBJ2-5; lacking DNA, the TRBD1 call made by TCRdb goes unchecked. Germline assignment: CDR1 SGHRS and CDR2 YFSETQ. The CDR3 consists of 14 residues. CDR3 amino acids: CASSSGAGQETQYF. Complete variable domain (other parts from reference TRBV5-1 and TRBJ2-5): KAGVTQTPRYLIKTRGQQVTLSCSPISGHRSVSWYQQTPGQGLQFLFEYFSETQRNKGNFPGRFSGRQFSNSRSEMNVSTLELGDSALYLCASSSGAGQETQYFGPGTRLLVL.

This clonotype is classed as large by frequency. The chain carries TRBV29-1 and TRBJ2-3; there is no DNA to check the TCRdb D call of TRBD1. CDR1 is SQVTM and CDR2 is ANQGSEA in the germline V gene. The CDR3 is 14 amino acids. CDR3 in amino acids: CSVLRGRITDTQYF.

The chain carries TRBV27 and TRBJ2-7; the TRBD2 assignment by TCRdb is unverifiable without DNA. Germline CDR1 MNHEY, CDR2 SMNVEV (reference sequence). The length of the CDR3 is 15 residues. CDR3 residues: CASREPGLAGLEQYF.

Considering frequency, this clonotype is medium-sized. The rearrangement links TRBV24-1 to TRBJ2-1. CDR1 KGHDR and CDR2 SFDVKD come from the germline V gene. The CDR3 runs to 15 residues. The CDR3 loop is CATSGSGSSYNEQFF.

This clonotype ranks as medium-sized in terms of frequency. The chain is built from TRBV7-9 and TRBJ2-7; the D call of TRBD1 rests on TCRdb alone, since no DNA is present to check it. CDR1 is SEHNR, CDR2 FQNEAQ, per germline (reference sequence). CDR3 length: 12 residues. The CDR3 sequence is CASGDGSYEQYF.